This T cell receptor beta chain was found in a study of cytomegalovirus exposure and HLA in healthy donors. Study-wide background: It was reported in a later analysis that the same platform had been used for the 110 or so validation repertoires as for the 550 to 700 first-cohort repertoires. Broader study findings: Confirmation in vitro established that a few CMV-associated chains were specific for CMV antigens. In the approximately 120 validation repertoires, a later analysis found that first-cohort TCR clusters tended to co-occur. There were 160 or so TCR beta chains listed as cytomegalovirus-associated.

Germline CDR1 reads SGHVS; CDR2 reads FQNEAQ. Between the trimmed V and J ends, which lost 5 bases and 2 bases, there was a span of 16 bases. This CDR3 is 16 amino acids long. This table comes from immunoSEQ multiplex PCR, and its TCRdb copy is limited to in-frame clones, with some not included. The sample carries about 240,000 clones, approximately 86% recorded once. Comment on this clone: What it binds is not known.

Source material: PBMCs. The sequence was collected from a woman aged 25 to 39 in good health and CMV-seropositive. V and J are TRBV7-8 and TRBJ2-1; TRBD2 is a possible D gene (7 bases). The CDR3 DNA reads as TGTGCCAGCAGCCCCGACAGGACTAGTGCCTACAATGAGCAGTTCTTC. Protein sequence: CASSPDRTSAYNEQFF.